One and the same sample provided the 20 T cell receptor beta chains below, sequenced in a study of cytomegalovirus exposure and HLA in healthy donors. The PCR used 60 Vbeta and 13 Jbeta primers. The method was immunoSEQ multiplex PCR; TCRdb's version includes in-frame clones alone and lacks a portion of them. The sample contains roughly 170,000 clones, around 84% of which appear only once. The material sequenced was PBMCs. All receptors derive from a girl aged 2-9 years in good health and CMV-seropositive.

The chain links TRBV19 to TRBJ2-7, with unresolved D. This CDR3 comprises 13 residues. The V gene's germline CDR1 is LNHDA and CDR2 SQIVND (reference sequence). The V end lost 0 bases, the J end lost 4 bases, and 7 bases lay between the germline ends. Here the CDR3 reads CASSIDNRYEQYF. CDR3 DNA sequence: TGTGCCAGTAGTATAGATAACCGGTACGAGCAGTACTTC.

The V gene is TRBV7-9, the J gene TRBJ2-7; D is undetermined. Per the germline V gene, CDR1 is SEHNR and CDR2 is FQNEAQ (reference sequence). With 3 bases removed from V and 3 bases from J, the gap between germline ends came to 6 bases. The CDR3 runs 12 residues. The CDR3 region is CASSFSSYEQYF. In DNA form, the CDR3 reads TGTGCCAGCAGCTTCTCCAGCTACGAGCAGTACTTC. Supplemented by reference TRBV7-9 and TRBJ2-7, the full variable domain reads DTGVSQNPRHKITKRGQNVTFRCDPISEHNRLYWYRQTLGQGPEFLTYFQNEAQLEKSRLLSDRFSAERPKGSFSTLEIQRTEQGDSAMYLCASSFSSYEQYFGPGTRLTVT.

This clone was found once. The chain couples TRBV5-5 to TRBJ1-2; a weak D match, TRBD1 (6 bases). Trimming stripped 0 bases from V and 1 base from J, with 10 bases between. CDR1 SGHKS and CDR2 YYEKEE come from the germline V gene (reference sequence). CDR3 size: 15 residues. CDR3 DNA: TGTGCCAGCAGCTTGGAAACAGGGCTTAACTATGGCTACACCTTC. It yields the protein CASSLETGLNYGYTF. The full variable domain, completed using reference TRBV5-5 and TRBJ1-2, is DAGVTQSPTHLIKTRGQQVTLRCSPISGHKSVSWYQQVLGQGPQFIFQYYEKEERGRGNFPDRFSARQFPNYSSELNVNALLLGDSALYLCASSLETGLNYGYTFGSGTRLTVV.

J is TRBJ2-5 and V is TRBV2; D ambiguous. The CDR3 totals 14 residues. Trimming stripped 7 bases from V and 3 bases from J, with 15 bases between. The germline V gene encodes CDR1 SNHLY and CDR2 FYNNEI. The CDR3 region is CASNKVGGEETQYF. The CDR3 DNA sequence: TGTGCCAGCAATAAGGTAGGCGGTGAAGAGACCCAGTACTTC.

The gene calls are TRBV4-1 and TRBJ1-2; D gene unclear. There are 15 residues in the CDR3. Trimming left V 3 bases short and J 4 bases short, with 15 bases between. CDR1 is MGHRA and CDR2 is YSYEKL in the germline V gene. The CDR3 coding sequence is TGCGCCAGCAGCCATTTAACTTGGTTATCCTATGGCTACACCTTC. It is translated as CASSHLTWLSYGYTF.

The J gene is TRBJ2-1, the V gene TRBV9, with TRBD2 matching 13 bases. CDR1 SGDLS and CDR2 YYNGEE come from the germline V gene. Losses at the gene ends were 3 bases for V and 3 bases for J; bases not matched to a gene: 6. This CDR3 is built from 17 residues. The CDR3 nucleotides read TGTGCCAGCAGCGAGAGACTAGCGGGAGGAGGCTACAATGAGCAGTTCTTC. Translating it yields CASSERLAGGGYNEQFF.

This clone was recorded a few times. V gene TRBV28 combines with J gene TRBJ1-5; D unresolved. CDR3 length: 14 amino acids. V was clipped by 5 bases and J by 4 bases, with 12 bases between them. Germline lookup yields CDR1 MDHEN and CDR2 SYDVKM. Here the CDR3 reads CASSTLTLNQPQHF. CDR3 nucleotides: TGTGCCAGCAGTACCCTAACACTAAATCAGCCCCAGCATTTT.

The rearrangement uses TRBV7-3 and TRBJ2-2, with 7 bases lining up with TRBD1. V was pared by 8 bases and J by 4 bases, with 4 bases of the junction left unmatched. Germline V gene sequence: CDR1 SGHTA, CDR2 FQGTGA. The CDR3 length is 13 residues. The CDR3 nucleotides are TGTGCCAGCCAACAGGGGACCACCGGGGAGCTGTTTTTT. It encodes CASQQGTTGELFF.

J is TRBJ2-1 and V is TRBV10-3; D remains ambiguous. CDR3 size: 14 residues. Germline lookup yields CDR1 ENHRY and CDR2 SYGVKD. V was clipped by 3 bases and J by 0 bases, with 6 bases between them. CDR3 coding DNA: TGTGCCATCAGTGAATTTAACTCCTACAATGAGCAGTTCTTC. Translation gives CAISEFNSYNEQFF.

V and J are TRBV5-8 and TRBJ1-4; perhaps TRBD1 as D (5 bases). Trimming shortened V by 0 bases and J by 3 bases, and 15 bases separated the two germline ends. In germline, CDR1 is SGHTS, CDR2 YDEGEE. The CDR3 runs to 17 residues. As DNA, the CDR3 is TGTGCCAGCAGCTTGGGTCGTTTCGGGGGACCTAATGAAAAACTGTTTTTT. Translation: CASSLGRFGGPNEKLFF.

The sample holds a few counts of this clone. The chain recombines TRBV5-1 with TRBJ2-3; D may be TRBD1 (6 bases). The CDR3 is made up of 14 amino acids. CDR1 is SGHRS, CDR2 YFSETQ, per germline. Trimming stripped 4 bases from V and 2 bases from J, with 11 bases between. The CDR3 here is CASSLQGSTDTQYF. DNA for the CDR3: TGCGCCAGCAGCCTACAGGGTTCCACAGATACGCAGTATTTT.

This clone appeared a single time. This chain connects TRBV5-6 to TRBJ2-4; possibly TRBD1 for D (5 bases). This CDR3 comprises 16 residues. CDR1 and CDR2 from the germline V gene are SGHDT and YYEEEE. The germline V and J ends were trimmed by 4 bases and 0 bases, with 14 bases remaining between them. The CDR3 region is CASSKGVLQAKNIQYF. The CDR3 nucleotides are TGTGCCAGCAGCAAAGGGGTCCTTCAAGCCAAAAACATTCAGTACTTC.

This clone was seen a handful of times. The chain has TRBV6-6 and TRBJ1-1, with D hard to call. Germline V gene sequence: CDR1 MNHNY, CDR2 SVGAGI (reference sequence). V shed 1 base and J shed 6 bases, with 6 bases lying between them. This CDR3 is built from 12 residues. CDR3: CASSYWRAEAFF. The CDR3 region has the DNA TGTGCCAGCAGTTACTGGAGGGCTGAAGCTTTCTTT.

CDR3 region: CASSADLAGAGTDTQYF. CDR3 DNA sequence: TGTGCCAGCAGCGCTGACTTAGCGGGAGCGGGCACAGATACGCAGTATTTT. This chain links TRBV9 with TRBJ2-3; TRBD2 matches at 9 bases. Trimming cost V 3 bases and J 1 base; bases outside gene matches: 9. Germline-derived CDR1 and CDR2 are SGDLS and YYNGEE. CDR3 size: 17 residues.

This clone has just one count. V gene TRBV5-1 combines with J gene TRBJ2-1, with TRBD2 matching over 8 bases. Germline CDR1 and CDR2: SGHRS and YFSETQ. Trimming took 0 bases from V and 4 from J; bases not matched to a gene: 12. The CDR3 covers 18 residues. The CDR3 reads CASSLGVGERERYNEQFF. In nucleotides, the CDR3 is TGCGCCAGCAGCTTGGGGGTCGGGGAGCGGGAGAGATACAATGAGCAGTTCTTC.

This clone was seen only a few times. V gene TRBV5-5 combines with J gene TRBJ1-1; weak D call: TRBD1 (6 bases). V lost 0 bases and J lost 5, with 11 bases in between. This CDR3 contains 14 residues. CDR1 is SGHKS and CDR2 is YYEKEE in the germline V gene (reference sequence). The CDR3 nucleotides are TGTGCCAGCAGCTTGGAACAGGGAGTGACTGAAGCTTTCTTT. As protein: CASSLEQGVTEAFF.

This chain uses TRBV30 with TRBJ1-1, with a weak D call TRBD1 (5 bases). The CDR3 extends over 14 amino acids. CDR1 and CDR2 from the germline V gene are GTSNPN and SVGIG (reference sequence). With 7 bases removed from V and 4 bases from J, the gap between germline ends came to 19 bases. The CDR3 DNA reads TGTGCCTTGGAGATCCTGGGGGGGTTCACTGAAGCTTTCTTT. This codes for CALEILGGFTEAFF.

In its sample, this clone was seen a few times. This chain connects TRBV19 to TRBJ2-3, with TRBD2 matching 10 bases. Germline-derived CDR1 and CDR2 are LNHDA and SQIVND (reference sequence). The V and J ends lost 5 bases and 9 bases, in that order; junction bases with no gene match: 17. The CDR3 is 17 amino acids. For the CDR3, the DNA is TGTGCCAGTAGTGTTAGCGGGAGGCAGGGAGAAGGTGTCACGCAGTATTTT. Its translation: CASSVSGRQGEGVTQYF.

This clone has just one count. The V call is TRBV13, the J call TRBJ2-5, with a weak D call TRBD2 (5 bases). This CDR3 is built from 13 residues. CDR1 is PRHDT, CDR2 FYEKMQ, per germline (reference sequence). V was trimmed by 2 bases and J by 7 bases, leaving 11 bases between them. In DNA, the CDR3 is TGTGCCAGCAGCTTAATTAGCGCAGCGACCCAGTACTTC. Translating gives CASSLISAATQYF.

The chain carries TRBV6-1 and TRBJ2-2, with 13 bases fitting TRBD2. Germline trimming cut 4 bases from V and 8 bases from J; bases unmatched to any gene: 4. The CDR3 is 15 amino acids. The germline V gene has CDR1 MNHNS and CDR2 SASEGT. The CDR3, as DNA: TGTGCCAGCAGTGGAGGGACTAGCGGGGCTGGGGAGCTGTTTTTT. It translates to CASSGGTSGAGELFF.